This T cell receptor beta chain was sequenced during a study of shared clonotypes between healthy human individuals. Some clones are missing from TCRdb's copy, which holds only in-frame ones; the method was immunoSEQ multiplex PCR. The table has some 2.1 million clones, roughly 94% seen once. The study separated CD4+ cells into CD45RA+ naive and CD45RA-negative memory subsets. The CDR3 has 14 residues. The ends were cut back, 3 bases at V and 5 bases at J, with 14 bases in the middle. Germline V gene data show CDR1 as SGHTA and CDR2 as FQGNSA. The sample was naive CD4+ T cells sorted from blood. Noted subset: CD45RA+ positively selected. This chain connects TRBV7-2 to TRBJ2-7; no reliable D call. The TCR sequence derives from a man aged 18-30 years in good health. The CDR3 spells CASSFPPRNHEQYF. In DNA form, the CDR3 reads TGTGCCAGCAGCTTCCCCCCCCGGAACCACGAGCAGTACTTC.